These 13 T cell receptor beta chains originate from one sample sequenced in a study of control samples from healthy donors and cancer patients. Assay: immunoSEQ multiplex PCR; the TCRdb copy retains only in-frame clones and omits some. The sample lists about 180,000 clones; around nine tenths were seen once. Sequenced material: blood. All receptors derive from a man aged 30 to 45 in good health.

The chain employs TRBV30 and TRBJ1-1; D not certain. Germline V gives CDR1 GTSNPN, CDR2 SVGIG (reference sequence). This CDR3 has 11 amino acids. V was cut by 0 bases and J by 6 bases, with 5 bases left in between. Here the CDR3 DNA reads TGTGCCTGGAGTGTTGCGTCTGAAGCTTTCTTT. Translation gives CAWSVASEAFF.

This chain joins TRBV6-1 and TRBJ1-1; D remains ambiguous. CDR1 is MNHNS and CDR2 is SASEGT in the germline V gene. This CDR3 is built from 16 residues. Trimming took off 1 base at V and 6 bases at J, with 18 bases between the two ends. CDR3 nucleotides: TGTGCCAGCAGTGAAGTAATTTCTCGACCCAACGCTGAAGCTTTCTTT. Protein: CASSEVISRPNAEAFF.

The V gene is TRBV4-2, the J gene TRBJ1-6; 7 bases are shared with TRBD1. CDR1 and CDR2 (germline): LGHNA, YNFKEQ. The V and J ends lost 4 bases and 14 bases, in that order; junction bases with no gene match: 14. The CDR3 extends over 15 amino acids. The CDR3 protein is CASSLGGTDQFTLHF. The CDR3 bases are TGTGCCAGCAGCCTGGGGGGGACAGACCAATTCACCCTCCACTTT.

The CDR3 DNA is TGTGCCAGCAGCTTAGGTGTAGCGGTTCGCTCCTACGAGCAGTACTTC. This gives the protein CASSLGVAVRSYEQYF. This sequence joins TRBV7-2 and TRBJ2-7, with D perhaps TRBD2 (6 bases). V was pared by 1 base and J by 0 bases, with 13 bases between. CDR1 is SGHTA and CDR2 is FQGNSA in the germline V gene. This CDR3 region has 16 residues. Using reference TRBV7-2 and TRBJ2-7 for the parts outside the CDR3, the full variable domain is GAGVSQSPSNKVTEKGKDVELRCDPISGHTALYWYRQSLGQGLEFLIYFQGNSAPDKSGLPSDRFSAERTGGSVSTLTIQRTQQEDSAVYLCASSLGVAVRSYEQYFGPGTRLTVT.

The chain carries TRBV4-1 and TRBJ1-4; tentative D call: TRBD1 (5 bases). There are 14 residues in the CDR3. Trimming took off 4 bases at V and 8 bases at J, with 14 bases between the two ends. Germline CDR1 MGHRA, CDR2 YSYEKL. DNA for the CDR3: TGCGCCAGCAGCCCCGGGACCATGGGAGAAAAACTGTTTTTT. Its protein is CASSPGTMGEKLFF.

This sequence joins TRBV4-3 and TRBJ1-4; a possible D gene is TRBD1 (5 bases). Trimming shortened V by 0 bases and J by 2 bases, and 10 bases separated the two germline ends. CDR1 is LGHNA and CDR2 is YSLEER in the germline V gene. The CDR3 has 16 amino acids. The CDR3 spells CASSQEAGRTNEKLFF. The CDR3 DNA sequence: TGCGCCAGCAGCCAAGAGGCAGGGCGGACTAATGAAAAACTGTTTTTT.

This clone was seen just once. V and J are TRBV6-2 or TRBV6-3 and TRBJ2-3; 9 positions agree with TRBD2. The CDR3 is 16 amino acids. Germline V gene sequence: CDR1 MNHEY, CDR2 SVGEGT. Trimming removed 3 bases from V and 8 bases from J; junction bases left unmatched: 12. DNA of the CDR3: TGTGCCAGCAGTTATCCAGCGGGGGGCCCCTCGGGTACGCAGTATTTT. It specifies CASSYPAGGPSGTQYF.

The rearrangement links TRBV4-2 to TRBJ2-7; TRBD2 matches at 13 bases. V lost 4 bases and J lost 7; bases outside the gene matches: 7. This CDR3 has 15 amino acids. Germline CDR1 reads LGHNA; CDR2 reads YNFKEQ. This chain's CDR3 is CASSPGLAGAREQYF. The CDR3 DNA reads as TGTGCCAGCAGCCCCGGACTAGCGGGGGCGAGGGAGCAGTACTTC.

The chain has TRBV4-1 and TRBJ2-3, with TRBD1 matching over 7 bases. The J segment lost 3 bases and the V segment lost 0 bases, leaving 3 bases of the junction unmatched. Germline V gene lookup returns CDR1 MGHRA and CDR2 YSYEKL. CDR3 length: 15 residues. CDR3 in DNA: TGCGCCAGCAGCCAAGAGGAGACAGGGACAGATACGCAGTATTTT. It specifies CASSQEETGTDTQYF.

The chain joins TRBV2 to TRBJ2-1; 7 positions match TRBD2. This CDR3 is built from 14 residues. V dropped 4 bases and J dropped 5; count of bases not matched to a gene: 5. Germline CDR1 and CDR2: SNHLY and FYNNEI. This CDR3 reads CASSAVLADNEQFF. The CDR3 coding sequence is TGTGCCAGCAGTGCGGTTCTAGCGGACAATGAGCAGTTCTTC.

The chain uses TRBV7-9 and TRBJ1-1, with D hard to call. The ends were cut back, 4 bases at V and 0 bases at J, with 15 bases in the middle. The CDR3 runs to 16 residues. From germline, CDR1 is SEHNR and CDR2 FQNEAQ (reference sequence). The CDR3 sequence: CASSSLDALMNTEAFF. The CDR3 coding sequence is TGTGCCAGCAGCTCGCTCGACGCTCTTATGAACACTGAAGCTTTCTTT.

The rearrangement joins TRBV7-8 to TRBJ1-5; D is possibly TRBD1 (6 bases). CDR3 length: 15 residues. V lost 5 bases and J lost 6, with 17 bases in between. The germline gives CDR1 SGHVS, CDR2 FQNEAQ. CDR3 loop: CASSPLTGGAQPQHF. The CDR3 bases are TGTGCCAGCAGCCCATTGACAGGAGGCGCTCAGCCCCAGCATTTT.

The chain uses TRBV29-1 and TRBJ2-5; D assignment may be TRBD1 or TRBD2 (5 bases each). CDR1 is SQVTM, CDR2 ANQGSEA, per germline. Deletions cut 3 bases from V and 5 bases from J, with 16 bases between. The length of the CDR3 is 14 residues. The CDR3 DNA reads TGCAGCGTTGATGGCCAGGGCGGCGGGGAGACCCAGTACTTC. Protein product: CSVDGQGGGETQYF.